This T cell receptor beta chain was recovered during a study of blood T cell repertoires in COVID-19 (dated by TCRdb to 2018 to 2020). With respect to the entire study: Samples covering the acute and convalescent phases of COVID-19 were provided by collaborators in the United States, Italy and Spain. The material from the prospective study consisted of cDNA or gDNA derived from T cells, B-cell-depleted T cells, or PBMCs. The repertoires were made available in a free public database intended to serve as a resource for research on the immune response to SARS-CoV-2. Deeply sampled blood TCRbeta repertoires from subjects exposed to, actively infected with, or recovered from COVID-19 were included in the dataset. Nearly every sample came with metadata listing a de-identified subject ID, COVID-19 status, age in years and sex. Where available, HLA class I and class II types were obtained from metadata supplied by the sample provider rather than from assay-based typing. The samples were drawn from two sources: the first 160 participants of the ongoing ImmuneRACE study, and fewer than 1,500 subjects contributed by 6 global collaborators.

About this clone itself: What antigen it recognizes has not been identified. Base qualities are not recorded, but no much larger clone differs from it by a single base.

A second Seattle source provided samples from volunteer blood donors who had recovered from COVID-19. Whole blood was collected in K2EDTA tubes by collaborating institutions according to the institutions' own protocols. For TCRbeta analysis, collaborators shipped samples as frozen whole blood, isolated PBMCs, or DNA extracted from either of those sample types. TCRbeta CDR3 regions were amplified from genomic DNA using the immunoSEQ Assay, a bias-controlled multiplex PCR. The paper's data handling went like this. The number of nucleated cells in each sample was estimated from the amplification of reference gene primers within the assay. Sequence reads were collapsed and filtered to measure the absolute abundance of every unique TCRbeta CDR3 rearrangement. For each sample, productive Simpson clonality was calculated by taking the square root of Simpson's diversity index across productive rearrangements. Sourced from immuneACCESS, this table was stored by TCRdb with only in-frame sequences that have V and J called. A share of the clones is absent; for the studies checked, an unresolved V gene accounts for under half, and the remainder has no known explanation. The DNA was the basis for D and trimming; V, J and clone size are from that table. The sample has under 250,000 clones on record, less than 90% of them singletons. The ten top clones hold 4.5% to 6% of the sample.

General conclusions and limits of the study: The quantity of clinical and demographic metadata differed by source and by participant and was supplied without curation.

From a lookup of the germline V gene, CDR1 and CDR2 are LGHNA and YSLEER. Germline trimming amounts to 1 base on V and 0 bases on J, with 0 as the count of junction bases outside the gene matches. The cysteine opens and the phenylalanine closes a CDR3 of 15 amino acids. Just the 45-base CDR3 DNA is kept, in frame starting at base 1. Material: peripheral blood. This clonotype was sampled from a woman aged 60-70 years who had recovered from COVID-19. The rearranged chain carries TRBV4-3 and TRBJ2-1; 7 junctional bases match TRBD2. For the CDR3, the sequence is CASSQGGGSYNEQFF. DNA sequence: TGCGCCAGCAGCCAAGGCGGGGGCTCCTACAATGAGCAGTTCTTC.